This T cell receptor beta chain was profiled in a study of cytomegalovirus exposure and HLA in healthy donors. Findings and limits, study-wide: In vitro, a few CMV-associated chains proved specific for CMV antigens.

To note about this clone: Antigen unknown.

The CDR3 length is 13 residues. The germline V gene has CDR1 SGDLS and CDR2 YYNGEE. V dropped 4 bases and J dropped 6 bases, with 11 bases sitting between them. PCR used 60 Vbeta primers and 13 Jbeta primers. Assay used: immunoSEQ multiplex PCR; TCRdb lists only in-frame clones, some missing. The profile shows under 55,000 clones, around two thirds of them singletons. V usage is TRBV9 and J usage is TRBJ2-1; no reliable D call. The sequence was obtained from a woman under 40 in good health and CMV-seronegative. Sequencing was carried out using PBMCs. In DNA, the CDR3 is TGTGCCAGCAGCCTAGGGTCAGTCAATGAGCAGTTCTTC. Its translation is CASSLGSVNEQFF.